The entry below gives a single T cell receptor (beta chain) sequence along with its context. The data are from a study of blood T cell repertoires in COVID-19. Study-wide context: Material from acute and convalescent COVID-19 was sourced from the United States, Italy and Spain. T cells, B-cell-depleted T cells, or PBMCs provided the cDNA or gDNA that served as material.

In the authors' methods: Reference gene primer amplification gave nucleated cell count estimates. Libraries were prepared by immunoSEQ multiplex PCR; TCRdb keeps only in-frame clonotypes and omits some of them. V, J and clone size were drawn from that table, and D and trimming were deduced from the DNA. The repertoire holds about 400,000 clones, with around 88% as singletons. The CDR3 sequence is 15 residues long. V gave up 5 bases and J gave up 7 bases; unmatched junction bases: 8. Germline V CDR1 and CDR2: SGHVS, FNYEAQ. This sequence originates from a woman in her twenties or thirties with acute or convalescent COVID-19. J is TRBJ2-1 and V is TRBV7-6, with 10 nucleotides matching TRBD2. The sequencing sample was made of peripheral blood. CDR3 region: CASSPNSGGNNEQFF. CDR3 DNA sequence: TGTGCCAGCAGCCCTAATAGCGGGGGGAATAATGAGCAGTTCTTC.